Sequencing of this T cell receptor (beta chain) was carried out in a study of blood T cell repertoires in COVID-19. The overall study: Whether acute or convalescent, the COVID-19 samples came from the United States, Italy and Spain.

Trimming cost V 7 bases and J 6 bases, with 13 bases left between them. The germline V gene encodes CDR1 MDHEN and CDR2 SYDVKM. This CDR3 contains 14 residues. Produced via immunoSEQ multiplex PCR; TCRdb's table is partial and in-frame only. This table holds about 250,000 clones, more than 65% found once. Sequencing was done on a sample of peripheral blood. This chain links TRBV28 with TRBJ1-6; D gene unclear. The clonotype comes from a woman in her thirties or forties with active or convalescent COVID-19. The CDR3 loop reads CASTPTIANSPLHF. CDR3 in DNA: TGTGCCAGCACCCCGACAATTGCTAATTCACCCCTCCACTTT.